This T cell receptor beta chain stems from a study of blood T cell repertoires in COVID-19. About the study: Spain, Italy and the United States supplied samples that represented acute and convalescent COVID-19. T cells, B-cell-depleted T cells, or PBMCs supplied cDNA or gDNA.

This CDR3 is 21 amino acids long. Germline V gene lookup returns CDR1 MNHEY and CDR2 SMNVEV (reference sequence). Trimming took 6 bases from V and 5 from J; bases not matched to a gene: 26. Here immunoSEQ multiplex PCR was the method, and the copy in TCRdb shows in-frame clones only, minus some. The table records some 160,000 clones, 85% to 90% of them present only once. This clone is a singleton in its sample. This clonotype was obtained from a woman aged 65 to 85 with acute or convalescent COVID-19. The chain combines TRBV27 with TRBJ2-5; TRBD2 agrees at 11 bases. Sequencing was carried out using peripheral blood. As DNA, the CDR3 is TGTGCCAGCAGCCCCCGTCACCCCGCAATCGGGACTAGCGGAGGGGGGGAGACCCAGTACTTC. Translation: CASSPRHPAIGTSGGGETQYF.